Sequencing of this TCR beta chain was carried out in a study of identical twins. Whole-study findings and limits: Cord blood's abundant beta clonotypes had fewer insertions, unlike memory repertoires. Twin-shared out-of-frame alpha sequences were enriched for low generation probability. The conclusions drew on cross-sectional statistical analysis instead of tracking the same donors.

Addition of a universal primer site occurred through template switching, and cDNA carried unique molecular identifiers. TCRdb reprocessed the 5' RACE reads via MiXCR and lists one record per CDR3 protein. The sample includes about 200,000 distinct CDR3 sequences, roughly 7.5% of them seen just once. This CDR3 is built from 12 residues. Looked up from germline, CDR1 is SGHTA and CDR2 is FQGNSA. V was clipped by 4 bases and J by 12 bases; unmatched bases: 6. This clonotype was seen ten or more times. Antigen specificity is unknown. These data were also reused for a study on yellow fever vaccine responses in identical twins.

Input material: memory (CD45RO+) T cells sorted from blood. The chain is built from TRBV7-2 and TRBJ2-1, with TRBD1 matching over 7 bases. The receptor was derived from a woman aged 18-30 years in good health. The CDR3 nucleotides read TGTGCCAGCAGCTCCACAGGGGTACGGCAGTTCTTC. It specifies CASSSTGVRQFF. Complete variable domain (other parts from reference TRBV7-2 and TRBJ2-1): GAGVSQSPSNKVTEKGKDVELRCDPISGHTALYWYRQSLGQGLEFLIYFQGNSAPDKSGLPSDRFSAERTGGSVSTLTIQRTQQEDSAVYLCASSSTGVRQFFGPGTRLTVL.